The 26 T cell receptor beta chains reported below all come from one sample, sequenced in a study of blood T cell repertoires in COVID-19. Here immunoSEQ multiplex PCR was the method, and the copy in TCRdb shows in-frame clones only, minus some. This table holds roughly 150,000 clones, about four fifths found once. Sequencing was done on a sample of peripheral blood. These receptors were collected from a woman older than 75 with acute or convalescent COVID-19.

This chain uses TRBV6-5 with TRBJ1-6; 9 bases map to TRBD1. With 11 bases clipped from V and 9 bases from J, the junction kept 8 bases outside the gene matches. Per the germline V gene, CDR1 is MNHEY and CDR2 is SVGAGI. The CDR3 runs to 13 residues. CDR3 loop: CAGKGQGLSPLHF. Here the CDR3 DNA reads TGTGCCGGTAAAGGACAGGGGCTTTCACCCCTCCACTTT.

V gene TRBV24-1 combines with J gene TRBJ1-2, with D tentatively TRBD1 (6 bases). The CDR3 totals 19 residues. With 3 bases removed from V and 4 bases from J, the gap between germline ends came to 26 bases. CDR1 and CDR2 from the germline V gene are KGHDR and SFDVKD. The CDR3 loop reads CATSDPAGAGARRSYGYTF. The CDR3, as DNA: TGTGCCACCAGTGATCCCGCGGGGGCAGGGGCGCGTCGAAGCTATGGCTACACCTTC.

The chain recombines TRBV5-1 with TRBJ2-7; TRBD1 aligns across 8 bases. This CDR3 comprises 16 residues. The germline CDR1 and CDR2 sequences are SGHRS and YFSETQ. Trimming cost V 3 bases and J 1 base; bases outside gene matches: 9. This CDR3 reads CASSWTGTGQSYEQYF. CDR3 DNA: TGCGCCAGCAGCTGGACCGGGACAGGACAGTCCTACGAGCAGTACTTC.

The gene calls are TRBV5-4 and TRBJ2-7, with D perhaps TRBD2 (6 bases). From germline, CDR1 is SGHNT and CDR2 YYREEE (reference sequence). V was cut by 2 bases and J by 0 bases, with 12 bases left in between. The CDR3 consists of 15 residues. CDR3 nucleotides: TGTGCCAGCAGCTTAGGCGGGGTGGGCTCCTACGAGCAGTACTTC. Protein sequence: CASSLGGVGSYEQYF. Supplemented by reference TRBV5-4 and TRBJ2-7, the full variable domain reads ETGVTQSPTHLIKTRGQQVTLRCSSQSGHNTVSWYQQALGQGPQFIFQYYREEENGRGNFPPRFSGLQFPNYSSELNVNALELDDSALYLCASSLGGVGSYEQYFGPGTRLTVT.

The chain recombines TRBV2 with TRBJ1-4; TRBD1 matches at 9 bases. V trimming: 6 bases; J trimming: 8 bases; junction bases outside the gene matches: 13. Per germline, CDR1 SNHLY and CDR2 FYNNEI. The length of the CDR3 is 16 residues. The CDR3 here is CASSPWGQGSDEKLFF. CDR3 coding DNA: TGTGCCAGCAGCCCATGGGGACAGGGCTCGGACGAAAAACTGTTTTTT.

This clone appeared a few times. CDR3 in amino acids: CASSYSISGSSDEQYF. In DNA, the CDR3 is TGTGCCAGCAGTTACTCGATAAGCGGGAGTAGTGACGAGCAGTACTTC. V and J are TRBV6-2 or TRBV6-3 and TRBJ2-7, with 8 positions matching TRBD2. The CDR3 is made up of 16 amino acids. The germline CDR1 and CDR2 sequences are MNHEY and SVGEGT. Trimming took 0 bases from V and 5 from J; bases not matched to a gene: 9.

V gene TRBV20-1 combines with J gene TRBJ1-5, with D tentatively TRBD1 (5 bases). The length of the CDR3 is 15 residues. Trimming shortened V by 3 bases and J by 10 bases, and 22 bases separated the two germline ends. CDR1 and CDR2 (germline): DFQATT, SNEGSKA (reference sequence). CDR3 region: CSASAVGGRPSPQHF. DNA for the CDR3: TGCAGTGCTAGTGCCGTCGGGGGGAGGCCTTCCCCCCAGCATTTT.

The chain has TRBV28 and TRBJ1-1; D is possibly TRBD1 (5 bases). This CDR3 region has 16 residues. Germline-derived CDR1 and CDR2 are MDHEN and SYDVKM. Trimming removed 8 bases at V and 5 bases at J, with 24 bases between. The CDR3 coding sequence is TGTGCCAGCCGGGACGGGGACTCAGGCGTGGGGACTGAAGCTTTCTTT. Its translation is CASRDGDSGVGTEAFF.

The chain employs TRBV7-6 and TRBJ2-3; D is uncertain. Germline V gene data show CDR1 as SGHVS and CDR2 as FNYEAQ. The V end was cut by 5 bases, the J end by 1 base, with 4 bases between. The CDR3 spans 12 residues. The chain's CDR3 is CASSPGTDTQYF. The CDR3 bases are TGTGCCAGCAGCCCTGGCACAGATACGCAGTATTTT.

The gene calls are TRBV19 and TRBJ2-3; the match to TRBD1 covers 7 bases. This CDR3 has 16 residues. Losses at the gene ends were 3 bases for V and 1 base for J; bases not matched to a gene: 7. Germline CDR1 is LNHDA and CDR2 is SQIVND (reference sequence). The CDR3 loop reads CASSIGQDPGTDTQYF. The CDR3 region has the DNA TGTGCCAGTAGTATCGGACAGGACCCCGGCACAGATACGCAGTATTTT. Looking up the rest from reference TRBV19 and TRBJ2-3 gives the full variable domain: DGGITQSPKYLFRKEGQNVTLSCEQNLNHDAMYWYRQDPGQGLRLIYYSQIVNDFQKGDIAEGYSVSREKKESFPLTVTSAQKNPTAFYLCASSIGQDPGTDTQYFGPGTRLTVL.

This CDR3 is CASSIGAGSTDTQYF. CDR3 nucleotides: TGTGCCAGTAGTATAGGAGCAGGAAGCACAGATACGCAGTATTTT. The V gene is TRBV19, the J gene TRBJ2-3, with D uncertain. The CDR3 has 15 residues. Trimming cost V 1 base and J 0 bases, with 8 bases left between them. The germline CDR1 and CDR2 sequences are LNHDA and SQIVND (reference sequence).

The V gene is TRBV27, the J gene TRBJ2-7; TRBD2 might be the D (5 bases). CDR3 length equals 19 residues. Germline V gives CDR1 MNHEY, CDR2 SMNVEV (reference sequence). The V end lost 10 bases, the J end lost 0 bases, and 31 bases lay between the germline ends. The CDR3 region is CANLPAFPRWRLSSYEQYF. As DNA, the CDR3 is TGTGCCAACCTCCCCGCTTTTCCCCGATGGAGGCTTAGCTCCTACGAGCAGTACTTC.

V gene TRBV28 combines with J gene TRBJ1-3; a weak D match, TRBD1 (5 bases). The germline V gene has CDR1 MDHEN and CDR2 SYDVKM. The CDR3 runs to 13 residues. With 5 bases removed from V and 5 bases from J, the gap between germline ends came to 10 bases. In nucleotides, the CDR3 is TGTGCCAGCAGTGCAGGGCAGAGAAACACCATATATTTT. Its protein is CASSAGQRNTIYF.

The gene calls are TRBV4-3 and TRBJ2-2; D is perhaps TRBD1 (6 bases). Germline V CDR1 and CDR2: LGHNA, YSLEER. CDR3 length: 17 residues. The V and J ends lost 2 bases and 6 bases respectively, with 19 bases between them. The CDR3 sequence: CASSQSGYRVGAGELFF. Written as DNA, the CDR3 is TGCGCCAGCAGCCAATCCGGATACAGGGTAGGCGCCGGGGAGCTGTTTTTT.

J is TRBJ1-1 and V is TRBV27; D ambiguous. Trimming removed 4 bases at V and 6 bases at J, with 15 bases between. In germline, CDR1 is MNHEY, CDR2 SMNVEV (reference sequence). CDR3 length equals 14 residues. CDR3 protein: CASSSPRGKAEAFF. DNA for the CDR3: TGTGCCAGCAGTTCCCCTAGAGGCAAGGCTGAAGCTTTCTTT.

This clone showed up just a few times. The chain employs TRBV7-9 and TRBJ1-4; D perhaps matches TRBD1 (6 bases). The CDR3 consists of 14 residues. Trimming stripped 3 bases from V and 6 bases from J, with 11 bases between. Looked up from germline, CDR1 is SEHNR and CDR2 is FQNEAQ (reference sequence). The CDR3 coding sequence is TGTGCCAGCAGCTTGTCCTCAGGGGATGAAAAACTGTTTTTT. Protein sequence: CASSLSSGDEKLFF.

The V and J genes are TRBV25-1 and TRBJ1-6; perhaps TRBD1 as D (6 bases). Trimming removed 3 bases at V and 7 bases at J, with 13 bases between. The CDR3 is 15 residues long. CDR1 and CDR2 from the germline V gene are MGHDK and SYGVNS. CDR3 loop: CASSESTGANSPLHF. The CDR3 nucleotides are TGTGCCAGCAGTGAGTCGACAGGCGCGAATTCACCCCTCCACTTT.

V usage is TRBV15 and J usage is TRBJ2-5, with a possible D match to TRBD1 (5 bases). The CDR3 loop spans 15 amino acids. Germline V CDR1 and CDR2: LNHNV, YYDKDF (reference sequence). Trimming cost V 0 bases and J 2 bases, with 10 bases left between them. In DNA form, the CDR3 reads TGTGCCACCAGCAGAGATCTTGGGGCTCAAGAGACCCAGTACTTC. This encodes CATSRDLGAQETQYF.

This chain uses TRBV20-1 with TRBJ2-7; tentative D call: TRBD1 (6 bases). This CDR3 region has 10 residues. The ends were cut back, 4 bases at V and 7 bases at J, with 8 bases in the middle. Germline V gene sequence: CDR1 DFQATT, CDR2 SNEGSKA (reference sequence). CDR3 nucleotides: TGCAGTGCTATAGACAGGGAGCAGTACTTC. Residues: CSAIDREQYF.

This clone was counted a single time. The J gene is TRBJ1-1, the V gene TRBV7-8, with TRBD1 as a possible D gene (6 bases). Germline V lookup: CDR1 SGHVS, CDR2 FQNEAQ. The CDR3 spans 12 residues. V dropped 3 bases and J dropped 11 bases, with 13 bases sitting between them. CDR3 sequence: CASSFPQGKAFF. In nucleotides, the CDR3 is TGTGCCAGCAGCTTCCCACAGGGTAAGGCTTTCTTT.

V and J are TRBV2 and TRBJ2-6, with D uncertain. CDR3 length: 14 amino acids. CDR1 is SNHLY, CDR2 FYNNEI, per germline. Between the trimmed V and J ends, which lost 7 bases and 4 bases, there was a span of 11 bases. This chain's CDR3 is CASTDAAGANVLTF. In nucleotides, the CDR3 is TGTGCCAGCACAGACGCGGCAGGGGCCAACGTCCTGACTTTC. Full variable domain (outside the CDR3, taken from reference TRBV2 and TRBJ2-6): EPEVTQTPSHQVTQMGQEVILRCVPISNHLYFYWYRQILGQKVEFLVSFYNNEISEKSEIFDDQFSVERPDGSNFTLKIRSTKLEDSAMYFCASTDAAGANVLTFGAGSRLTVL.

V is TRBV10-3 and J is TRBJ1-2, with D unclear. The CDR3 sequence is 14 residues long. CDR1 ENHRY and CDR2 SYGVKD come from the germline V gene. V lost 0 bases and J lost 5, with 10 bases in between. The CDR3 loop is CAISESTEVYGYTF. The CDR3 region has the DNA TGTGCCATCAGTGAGTCGACTGAGGTTTATGGCTACACCTTC.

V usage is TRBV2 and J usage is TRBJ1-2; TRBD1 might be the D (6 bases). Trimming took 6 bases from V and 6 from J, leaving 14 bases between them. From germline, CDR1 is SNHLY and CDR2 FYNNEI. This CDR3 comprises 13 residues. CDR3: CASSTTGINGYTF. In nucleotides, the CDR3 is TGTGCCAGCAGCACAACAGGGATCAATGGCTACACCTTC.

The CDR3 sequence is CASSYSGDSTEAFF. CDR3 DNA sequence: TGTGCCAGCAGTTACTCGGGGGACAGCACTGAAGCTTTCTTT. The chain uses TRBV6-5 and TRBJ1-1, with 7 bases aligning to TRBD1. Germline V lookup: CDR1 MNHEY, CDR2 SVGAGI. The CDR3 has 14 residues. V lost 0 bases and J lost 4; bases outside the gene matches: 2.

This clone was seen just once. The rearrangement uses TRBV7-9 and TRBJ2-1; 9 nucleotides align to TRBD2. Germline CDR1 reads SEHNR; CDR2 reads FQNEAQ (reference sequence). This CDR3 is 14 amino acids long. V trimming: 5 bases; J trimming: 4 bases; junction bases outside the gene matches: 3. CDR3 amino acids: CASSRLAEYNEQFF. The CDR3 DNA follows: TGTGCCAGCAGCCGACTAGCGGAATACAATGAGCAGTTCTTC. Drawing the rest from reference TRBV7-9 and TRBJ2-1, the complete variable domain is DTGVSQNPRHKITKRGQNVTFRCDPISEHNRLYWYRQTLGQGPEFLTYFQNEAQLEKSRLLSDRFSAERPKGSFSTLEIQRTEQGDSAMYLCASSRLAEYNEQFFGPGTRLTVL.

The V gene is TRBV27, the J gene TRBJ2-2, with D possibly being TRBD2 (6 bases). Trimming stripped 6 bases from V and 1 base from J, with 15 bases between. CDR3 length equals 16 residues. Germline values: CDR1 MNHEY, CDR2 SMNVEV (reference sequence). The CDR3 DNA follows: TGTGCCAGCAGGCCCCAGCGGGCACAGAACACCGGGGAGCTGTTTTTT. Amino acids: CASRPQRAQNTGELFF.